Listed below are T cell receptor beta chains from one sample, sequenced in a study of human T cells and chemical hapten exposure. TCRdb re-analysed the RACE reads in MiXCR, keeping a single row per CDR3 protein. The table records tens of thousands of distinct CDR3 sequences, 14% of them present only once. This sample comprised whole blood, obtained in connection with sensitization to the hapten diphenylcyclopropenone (DPC). The receptors stem from a woman aged 50 to 60 with alopecia areata. Some clones in this sample may be carry-over from other donors' samples. CDR3s include the opening cysteine and the closing phenylalanine or tryptophan. D genes are given only for firm matches. The size entry is marked missing in some rows and otherwise reads once, few, many or a size class.

V	J	D	size	CDR3	DNA
TRBV7-6	TRBJ2-2	NA	many	CASSPLRDTGELFF	TGTGCCAGCAGCCCACTCAGGGACACCGGGGAGCTGTTTTTT
TRBV6-2/TRBV6-3	TRBJ2-4	TRBD1	NA	CASSPGQVAKNIQYF	TGTGCCAGCAGTCCGGGACAGGTAGCCAAAAACATTCAGTACTTC
TRBV5-5	TRBJ1-1	NA	NA	CASNRNTGTNTEAFF	TGTGCCAGCAATCGAAATACAGGGACTAACACTGAAGCTTTCTTT
TRBV6-5	TRBJ2-1	NA	few	CASSPRLVAWEQFF	TGTGCCAGCAGCCCCCGTTTGGTGGCCTGGGAGCAGTTCTTC
TRBV6-5	TRBJ2-7	NA	NA	CASSYYRSSDEQYF	TGTGCCAGCAGCTATTACAGGTCGAGCGACGAGCAGTACTTC
TRBV3-1	TRBJ1-2	NA	many	CASSQGASVYGYTF	TGTGCCAGCAGCCAAGGCGCCTCAGTCTATGGCTACACCTTC
TRBV7-2	TRBJ1-1	NA	few	CASSLLIGAGDSEAFF	TGTGCCAGCAGCTTACTTATCGGGGCTGGTGACTCTGAAGCTTTCTTT
TRBV29-1	TRBJ2-2	NA	many	CSVDQINTGELFF	TGCAGCGTTGATCAAATTAACACCGGGGAGCTGTTTTTT
TRBV20-1	TRBJ2-3	TRBD2	few	CSASGRALRTDTQYF	TGCAGTGCTAGCGGGAGGGCCTTACGCACAGATACGCAGTATTTT
TRBV20-1	TRBJ2-5	TRBD1	few	CSAEPGQGAETQYF	TGCAGTGCTGAACCGGGACAGGGGGCGGAGACCCAGTACTTC
TRBV5-1	TRBJ1-1	NA	few	CASSPNPAGTEAFF	TGCGCCAGCAGCCCGAACCCTGCGGGCACTGAAGCTTTCTTT
TRBV11-2	TRBJ2-5	NA	NA	CASTLTSFGTQYF	TGTGCCAGCACCTTAACTAGCTTCGGGACCCAGTACTTC
TRBV18	TRBJ2-7	NA	NA	CASSPGTMYEQYF	TGTGCCAGCTCACCCGGGACAATGTACGAGCAGTACTTC